This TCR beta chain originates from a study of T cells in Graves' hyperthyroidism and ophthalmopathy. Findings of the study overall: In blood, most of the thyroid clonotypes expanded above 0.001 were also present. From stable hyperthyroidism, ophthalmopathy was set apart by a 13 V-J model.

Amplified TCR beta CDR3 regions came from RNA transcripts. The HTBI primer set drove a first-round RT-PCR of the TCR CDR3. TCRdb analysed the multiplex PCR reads with MiXCR anew, one entry per CDR3 protein. The sample shows 700,000 or so distinct CDR3 sequences, more than 14% of them seen only once. V was cut by 2 bases and J by 0 bases, with 16 bases left in between. The CDR3 extends over 17 amino acids. Looked up from germline, CDR1 is SEHNR and CDR2 is FQNEAQ (reference sequence). This clonotype was counted ten times or more. Its antigen is as yet unknown. Material for sequencing was blood. V gene TRBV7-9 combines with J gene TRBJ1-1; D is undetermined. The source of this sequence is a woman in her 50s with Graves' ophthalmopathy. CDR3 in amino acids: CASSLPARSGLNTEAFF. Written as DNA, the CDR3 is TGTGCCAGCAGCTTACCCGCGCGTAGTGGCCTGAACACTGAAGCTTTCTTT.